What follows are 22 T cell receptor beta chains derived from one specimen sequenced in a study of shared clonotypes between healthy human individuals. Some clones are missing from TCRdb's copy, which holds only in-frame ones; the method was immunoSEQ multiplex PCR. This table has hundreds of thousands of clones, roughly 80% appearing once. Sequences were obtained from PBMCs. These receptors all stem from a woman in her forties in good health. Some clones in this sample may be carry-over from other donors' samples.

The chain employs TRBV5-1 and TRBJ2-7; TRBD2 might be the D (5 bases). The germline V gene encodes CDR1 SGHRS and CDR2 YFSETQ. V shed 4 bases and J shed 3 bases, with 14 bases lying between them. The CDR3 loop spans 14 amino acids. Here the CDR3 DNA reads TGCGCCAGCAGCCGCCGGGGATCATTCTACGAGCAGTACTTC. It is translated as CASSRRGSFYEQYF.

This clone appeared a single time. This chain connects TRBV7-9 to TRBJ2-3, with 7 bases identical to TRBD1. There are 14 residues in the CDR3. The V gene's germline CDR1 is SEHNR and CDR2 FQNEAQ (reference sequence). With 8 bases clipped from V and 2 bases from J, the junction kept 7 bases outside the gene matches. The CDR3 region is CASGLGQPTDTQYF. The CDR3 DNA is TGTGCCAGCGGACTGGGACAGCCCACAGATACGCAGTATTTT.

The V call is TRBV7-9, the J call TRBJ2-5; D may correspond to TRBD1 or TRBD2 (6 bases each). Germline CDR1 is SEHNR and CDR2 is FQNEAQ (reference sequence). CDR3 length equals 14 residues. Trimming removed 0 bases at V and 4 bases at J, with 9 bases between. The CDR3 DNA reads TGTGCCAGCAGCTTAGCCGGGGGCGGAGAGACCCAGTACTTC. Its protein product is CASSLAGGGETQYF.

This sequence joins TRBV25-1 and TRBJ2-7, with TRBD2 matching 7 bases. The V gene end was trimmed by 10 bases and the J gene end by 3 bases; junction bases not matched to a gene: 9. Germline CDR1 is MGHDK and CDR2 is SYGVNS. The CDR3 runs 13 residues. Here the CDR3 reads CANSQLANYEQYF. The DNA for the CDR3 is TGTGCCAACTCCCAACTAGCGAACTACGAGCAGTACTTC.

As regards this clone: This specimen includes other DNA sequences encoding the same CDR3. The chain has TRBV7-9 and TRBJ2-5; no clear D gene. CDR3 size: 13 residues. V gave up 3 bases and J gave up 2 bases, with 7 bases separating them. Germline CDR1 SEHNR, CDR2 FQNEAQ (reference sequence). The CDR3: CASSLTRQETQYF. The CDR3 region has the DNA TGTGCCAGCAGCTTGACGAGGCAAGAGACCCAGTACTTC.

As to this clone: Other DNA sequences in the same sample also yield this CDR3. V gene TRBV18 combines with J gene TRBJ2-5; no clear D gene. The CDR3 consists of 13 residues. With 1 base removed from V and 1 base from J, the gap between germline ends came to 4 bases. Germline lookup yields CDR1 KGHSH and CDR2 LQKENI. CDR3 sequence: CASSPRAQETQYF. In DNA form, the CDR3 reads TGTGCCAGCTCACCACGGGCCCAAGAGACCCAGTACTTC.

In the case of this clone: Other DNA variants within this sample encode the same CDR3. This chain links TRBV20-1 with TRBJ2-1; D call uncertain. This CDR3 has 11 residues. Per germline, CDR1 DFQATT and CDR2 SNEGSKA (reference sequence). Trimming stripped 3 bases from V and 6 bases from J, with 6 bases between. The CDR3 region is CSASLSNEQFF. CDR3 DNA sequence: TGCAGTGCTAGTCTCTCCAATGAGCAGTTCTTC.

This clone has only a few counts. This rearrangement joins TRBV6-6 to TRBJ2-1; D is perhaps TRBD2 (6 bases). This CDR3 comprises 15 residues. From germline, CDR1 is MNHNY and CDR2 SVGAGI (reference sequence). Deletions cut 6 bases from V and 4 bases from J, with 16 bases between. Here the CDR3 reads CASRTGTQPYNEQFF. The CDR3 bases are TGTGCCAGCAGGACCGGGACTCAACCTTACAATGAGCAGTTCTTC.

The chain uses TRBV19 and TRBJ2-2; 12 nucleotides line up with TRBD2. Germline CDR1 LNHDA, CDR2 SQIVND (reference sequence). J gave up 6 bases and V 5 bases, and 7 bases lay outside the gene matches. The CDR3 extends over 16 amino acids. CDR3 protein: CASSRGLAGLPGELFF. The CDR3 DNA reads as TGTGCCAGTAGTCGGGGACTAGCGGGTCTCCCCGGGGAGCTGTTTTTT.

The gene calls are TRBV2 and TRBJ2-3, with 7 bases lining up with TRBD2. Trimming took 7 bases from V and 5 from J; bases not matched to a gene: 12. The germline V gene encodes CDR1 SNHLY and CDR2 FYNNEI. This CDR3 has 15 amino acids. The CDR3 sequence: CASTRGGPTLDTQYF. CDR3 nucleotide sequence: TGTGCCAGCACCCGGGGAGGGCCTACTCTAGATACGCAGTATTTT.

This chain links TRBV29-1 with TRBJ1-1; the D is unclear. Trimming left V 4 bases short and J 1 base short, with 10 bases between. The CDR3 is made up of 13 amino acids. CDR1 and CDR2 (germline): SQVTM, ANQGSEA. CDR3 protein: CSVGDTENTEAFF. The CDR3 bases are TGCAGCGTTGGGGATACAGAGAACACTGAAGCTTTCTTT. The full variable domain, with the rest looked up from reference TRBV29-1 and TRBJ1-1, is SAVISQKPSRDICQRGTSLTIQCQVDSQVTMMFWYRQQPGQSLTLIATANQGSEATYESGFVIDKFPISRPNLTFSTLTVSNMSPEDSSIYLCSVGDTENTEAFFGQGTRLTVV.

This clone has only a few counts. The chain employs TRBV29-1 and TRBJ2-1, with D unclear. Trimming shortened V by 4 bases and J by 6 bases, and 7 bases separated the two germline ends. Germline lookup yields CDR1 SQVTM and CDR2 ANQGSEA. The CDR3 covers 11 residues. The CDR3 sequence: CSVGSGNEQFF. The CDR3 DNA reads TGCAGCGTTGGGTCTGGCAATGAGCAGTTCTTC.

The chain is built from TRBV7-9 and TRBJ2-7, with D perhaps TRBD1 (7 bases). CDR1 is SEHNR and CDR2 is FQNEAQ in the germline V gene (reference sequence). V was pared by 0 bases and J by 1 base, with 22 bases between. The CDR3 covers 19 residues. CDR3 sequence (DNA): TGTGCCAGCAGCTTAGCGGGGAGACCAGGGGGACTGGGGTCCTACGAGCAGTACTTC. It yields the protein CASSLAGRPGGLGSYEQYF.

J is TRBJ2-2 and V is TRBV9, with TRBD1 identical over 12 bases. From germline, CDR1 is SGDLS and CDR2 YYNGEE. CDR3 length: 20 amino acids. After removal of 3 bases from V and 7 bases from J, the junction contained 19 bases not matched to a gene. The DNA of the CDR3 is TGTGCCAGCAGCGCACGTAGAACTCCTGGGGGACAGGGGGCCGGCGGGGAGCTGTTTTTT. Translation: CASSARRTPGGQGAGGELFF.

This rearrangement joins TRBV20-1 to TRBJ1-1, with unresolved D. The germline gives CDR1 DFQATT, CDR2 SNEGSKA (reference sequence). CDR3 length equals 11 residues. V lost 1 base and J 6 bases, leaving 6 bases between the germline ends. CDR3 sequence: CSARGRAEAFF. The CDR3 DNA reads TGCAGTGCTAGAGGTAGGGCTGAAGCTTTCTTT.

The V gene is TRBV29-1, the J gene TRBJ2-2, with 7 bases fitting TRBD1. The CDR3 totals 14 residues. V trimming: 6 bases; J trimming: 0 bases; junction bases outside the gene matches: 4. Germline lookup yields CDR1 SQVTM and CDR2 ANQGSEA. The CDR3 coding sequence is TGCAGCGTAGCCGGGACAGCGAACACCGGGGAGCTGTTTTTT. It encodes CSVAGTANTGELFF.

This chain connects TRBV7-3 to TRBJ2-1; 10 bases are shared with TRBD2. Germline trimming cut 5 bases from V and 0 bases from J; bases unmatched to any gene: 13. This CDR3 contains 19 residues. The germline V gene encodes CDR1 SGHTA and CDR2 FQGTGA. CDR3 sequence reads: CASSPWRLAGRSSYNEQFF. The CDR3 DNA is TGTGCCAGCAGCCCCTGGCGACTAGCGGGCAGGAGCTCCTACAATGAGCAGTTCTTC.

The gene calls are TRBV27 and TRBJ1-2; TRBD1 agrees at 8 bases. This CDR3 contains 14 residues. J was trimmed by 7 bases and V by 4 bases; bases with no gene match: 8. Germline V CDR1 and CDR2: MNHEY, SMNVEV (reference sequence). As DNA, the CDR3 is TGTGCCAGCAGTTCCGGACAGGGAAGTTTTGGCTACACCTTC. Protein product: CASSSGQGSFGYTF.

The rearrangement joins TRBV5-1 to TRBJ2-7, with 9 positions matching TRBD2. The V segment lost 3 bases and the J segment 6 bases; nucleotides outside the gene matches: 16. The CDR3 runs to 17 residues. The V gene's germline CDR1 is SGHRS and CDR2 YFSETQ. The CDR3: CASSSGEPGLAFSEQYF. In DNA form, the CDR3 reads TGCGCCAGCAGCTCGGGCGAACCGGGACTAGCATTTTCCGAGCAGTACTTC.

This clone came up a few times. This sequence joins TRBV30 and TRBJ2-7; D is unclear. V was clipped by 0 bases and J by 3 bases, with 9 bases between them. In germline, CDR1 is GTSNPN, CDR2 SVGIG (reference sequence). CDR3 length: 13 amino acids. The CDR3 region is CAWSVGTYYEQYF. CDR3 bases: TGTGCCTGGAGTGTGGGCACATACTACGAGCAGTACTTC.

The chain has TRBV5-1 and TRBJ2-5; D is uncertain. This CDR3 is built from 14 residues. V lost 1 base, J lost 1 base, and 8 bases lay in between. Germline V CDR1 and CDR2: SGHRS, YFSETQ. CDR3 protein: CASSLWAVQETQYF. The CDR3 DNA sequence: TGCGCCAGCAGCTTGTGGGCAGTCCAAGAGACCCAGTACTTC.

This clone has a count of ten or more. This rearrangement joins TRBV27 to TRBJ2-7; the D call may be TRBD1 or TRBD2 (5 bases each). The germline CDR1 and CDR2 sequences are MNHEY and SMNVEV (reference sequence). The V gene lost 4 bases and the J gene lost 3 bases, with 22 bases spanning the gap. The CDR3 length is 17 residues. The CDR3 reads CASSSSPVPGPGYEQYF. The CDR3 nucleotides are TGTGCCAGCAGTTCATCCCCAGTACCGGGGCCCGGCTACGAGCAGTACTTC.